This T cell receptor beta chain was captured by sequencing in a study of T cells expressing NK-cell markers. Overall study context: Out of eight donors sequenced, seven tested HCMV-seropositive and the remaining one seronegative. Notes on the study in general: One observes that, in a handful of donors, these clonotypes were also the leading ones within the CD3+CD56-NKG2C+ fraction.

5'RACE template switching with UMIs produced the TCR beta cDNA. TCRdb re-analyzed the 5' RACE reads; it lists each CDR3 protein once, without DNA. Listed are around 550,000 distinct CDR3 sequences; under 4.5% falls within the top ten. A remark on this clonotype: The antigen remains undetermined.

This TCR was sampled from a man aged 18 to 30 in good health. The sequenced sample was blood T cells: a sorted CD56 or NKG2C T cell subset, CD4+ or CD8+ T cells, or bulk PBMC T cells (not recorded which).

This chain's CDR3 is CASLLGGNQETQYF. The V and J genes are TRBV5-1 and TRBJ2-5. Germline V gives CDR1 SGHRS, CDR2 YFSETQ. CDR3 size: 14 residues.